This T cell receptor (beta chain) is from a study of patients and donors after allogeneic stem cell transplantation. TCRdb analysed the RT-PCR reads with MiXCR anew, one entry per CDR3 protein. In the table there are hundreds of thousands of distinct CDR3 sequences, under 20% of which are singletons. This CDR3 comprises 15 residues. J lost 8 bases, V lost 3 bases, and 7 bases had no gene match. The sequence was obtained from a human donor who was either an allogeneic HSCT recipient or a stem cell or donor lymphocyte infusion donor (not recorded which). It is not recorded whose cells these are; they may come from a transplant donor. The sample consisted of blood, either unsorted or a sorted T cell fraction (not recorded which). The chain joins TRBV12-3 or TRBV12-4 to TRBJ1-6; 7 nucleotides align to TRBD1. The CDR3 coding sequence is TGTGCCAGCAGTTTGTCGACAGGGACTTATTCACCCCTCCACTTT. Its protein product is CASSLSTGTYSPLHF.